What follows describes a single TCR beta chain. Its antigen is not identified. The sample comes from a study of T-cell memory formation after mild COVID-19. Study-wide points: What remained unconfirmed was the SARS-CoV-2 specificity of second-wave clones peaking on day 37.

TCRdb passed the 5' RACE reads through MiXCR, listing each CDR3 protein once. The top ten hold roughly 8.2% of the sample, which has about 560,000 distinct CDR3 sequences, roughly 17% seen once. The TCR comes from an adult woman who had mild COVID-19 (a few samples of this study predate the infection). Cell type and time point are not known. The sequencing input was PBMCs or a T cell subset sorted from them (not recorded which).

The CDR3 reads CASSSIGGGNQPQHF. CDR3 sequence (DNA): TGTGCCAGCAGTTCAATAGGGGGCGGCAATCAGCCCCAGCATTTT. The chain employs TRBV6-5 and TRBJ1-5, with TRBD1 identical over 7 bases. J lost 2 bases, V lost 4 bases, and 5 bases had no gene match. The CDR3 contains 15 residues. The germline V gene encodes CDR1 MNHEY and CDR2 SVGAGI.